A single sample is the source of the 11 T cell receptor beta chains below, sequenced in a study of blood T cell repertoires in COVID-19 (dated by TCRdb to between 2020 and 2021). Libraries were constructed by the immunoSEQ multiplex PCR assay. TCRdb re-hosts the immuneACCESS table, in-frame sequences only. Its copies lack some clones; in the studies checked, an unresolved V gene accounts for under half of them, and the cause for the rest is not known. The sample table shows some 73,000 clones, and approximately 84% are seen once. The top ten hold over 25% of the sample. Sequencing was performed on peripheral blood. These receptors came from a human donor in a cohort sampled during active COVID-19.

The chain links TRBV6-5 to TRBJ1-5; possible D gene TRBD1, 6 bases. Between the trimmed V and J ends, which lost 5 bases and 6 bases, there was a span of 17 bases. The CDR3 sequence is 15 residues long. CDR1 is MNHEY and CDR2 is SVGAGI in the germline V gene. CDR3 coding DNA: TGTGCCAGCAGTCCAATAGATACAGGGAGTCAGCCCCAGCATTTT. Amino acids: CASSPIDTGSQPQHF.

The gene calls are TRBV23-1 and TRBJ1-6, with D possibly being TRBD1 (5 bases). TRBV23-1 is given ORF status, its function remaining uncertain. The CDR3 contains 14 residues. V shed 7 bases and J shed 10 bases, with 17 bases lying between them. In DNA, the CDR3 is TGCGCCAGCACCCCACCCGGGGGGTCCTCACCCCTCCACTTT. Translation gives CASTPPGGSSPLHF.

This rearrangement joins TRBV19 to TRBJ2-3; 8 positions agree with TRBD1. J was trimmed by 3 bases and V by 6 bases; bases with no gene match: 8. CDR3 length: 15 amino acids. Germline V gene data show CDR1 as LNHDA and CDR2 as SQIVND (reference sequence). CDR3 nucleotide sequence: TGTGCCAGTAGCACACGACAGGGGAGAACAGATACGCAGTATTTT. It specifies CASSTRQGRTDTQYF. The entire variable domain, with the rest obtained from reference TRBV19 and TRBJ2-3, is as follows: DGGITQSPKYLFRKEGQNVTLSCEQNLNHDAMYWYRQDPGQGLRLIYYSQIVNDFQKGDIAEGYSVSREKKESFPLTVTSAQKNPTAFYLCASSTRQGRTDTQYFGPGTRLTVL.

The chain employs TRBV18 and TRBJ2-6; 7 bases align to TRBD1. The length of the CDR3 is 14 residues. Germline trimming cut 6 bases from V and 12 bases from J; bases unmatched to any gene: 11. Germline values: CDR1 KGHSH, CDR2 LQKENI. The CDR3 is CASSPRQGDGVLTF. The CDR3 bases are TGTGCCAGCTCGCCGAGACAGGGTGACGGCGTCCTGACTTTC.

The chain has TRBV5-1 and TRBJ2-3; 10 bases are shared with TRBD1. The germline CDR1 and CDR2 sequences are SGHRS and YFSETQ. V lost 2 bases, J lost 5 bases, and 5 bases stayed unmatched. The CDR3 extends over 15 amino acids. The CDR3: CASSFSGQGIDTQYF. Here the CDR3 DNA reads TGCGCCAGCAGCTTCTCGGGACAGGGGATAGATACGCAGTATTTT.

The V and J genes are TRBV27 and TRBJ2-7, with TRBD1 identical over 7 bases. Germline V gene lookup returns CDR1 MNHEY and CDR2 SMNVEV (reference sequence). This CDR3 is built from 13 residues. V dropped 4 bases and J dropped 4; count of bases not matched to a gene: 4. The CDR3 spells CASSSGRGYEQYF. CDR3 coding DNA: TGTGCCAGCAGTTCAGGCAGGGGGTACGAGCAGTACTTC.

The CDR3: CASSLEPAYEQYF. The DNA for the CDR3 is TGCGCCAGCAGCCTAGAACCCGCCTACGAGCAGTACTTC. The chain uses TRBV5-1 and TRBJ2-7, with unresolved D. CDR1 and CDR2 (germline): SGHRS, YFSETQ. This CDR3 spans 13 amino acids. With 4 bases removed from V and 2 bases from J, the gap between germline ends came to 10 bases.

In DNA form, the CDR3 reads TGTGCCAGCAGTTCGGGGACAGGGACAAACATTCAGTACTTC. As protein: CASSSGTGTNIQYF. The chain has TRBV27 and TRBJ2-4; the match to TRBD1 covers 9 bases. The CDR3 has 14 amino acids. With 4 bases clipped from V and 6 bases from J, the junction kept 4 bases outside the gene matches. Germline CDR1 reads MNHEY; CDR2 reads SMNVEV (reference sequence).

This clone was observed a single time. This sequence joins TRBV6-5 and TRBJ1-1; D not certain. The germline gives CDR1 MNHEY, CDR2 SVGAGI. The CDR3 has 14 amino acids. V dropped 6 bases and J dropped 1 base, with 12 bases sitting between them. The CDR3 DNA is TGTGCCAGCAGACAGTGGACTCAGAACACTGAAGCTTTCTTT. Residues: CASRQWTQNTEAFF.

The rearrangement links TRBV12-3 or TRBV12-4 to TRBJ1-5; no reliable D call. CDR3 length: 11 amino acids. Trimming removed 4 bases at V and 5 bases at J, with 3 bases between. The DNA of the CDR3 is TGTGCCAGCAGTTCCGATCAGCCCCAGCATTTT. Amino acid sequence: CASSSDQPQHF.

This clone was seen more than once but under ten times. CDR3 DNA: TGTGCCAGCAGCTTAGCCCACGGGATGGGGAATGAGCAGTTCTTC. It is translated as CASSLAHGMGNEQFF. The V gene is TRBV11-3, the J gene TRBJ2-1, with a weak D call TRBD2 (5 bases). The V and J ends lost 1 base and 7 bases respectively, with 14 bases between them. CDR1 SGHNT and CDR2 YENEEA come from the germline V gene. This CDR3 has 15 residues. Complete variable domain (other parts from reference TRBV11-3 and TRBJ2-1): EAGVVQSPRYKIIEKKQPVAFWCNPISGHNTLYWYLQNLGQGPELLIRYENEEAVDDSQLPKDRFSAERLKGVDSTLKIQPAELGDSAVYLCASSLAHGMGNEQFFGPGTRLTVL.